This T cell receptor (beta chain) is drawn from a study of beta chain features in type 1 diabetes. Whole-study findings and limits: Significant though moderate, a shortening of TCRB CDR3s appeared in all four CD4+ subsets of Type 1 diabetes patients. Any PCR bias toward short templates would affect both groups alike. The cDNA sequencing approach could over-represent high-TCR-expressing cells.

The whole isolated RNA underwent reverse transcription, so sequencing captured expressed TCRB transcripts. Profiled with immunoSEQ multiplex PCR; TCRdb holds only in-frame clones, not every one. This table has approximately 600,000 clones, over 10% appearing once. Per germline, CDR1 SGHTA and CDR2 FQGNSA. V lost 5 bases and J lost 0; bases outside the gene matches: 6. The CDR3 is 15 amino acids. One heparinised draw, averaging roughly 100 mL, was taken per donor. This clone was observed a handful of times. Antigen unknown. The chain combines TRBV7-2 with TRBJ2-5; 7 bases match TRBD2. The clonotype originates from a man younger than 40 with type 1 diabetes. The specimen was naive CD4+ T cells from blood. This CDR3 is CASSQLATYQETQYF. The DNA of the CDR3 is TGTGCCAGCAGCCAACTAGCGACCTACCAAGAGACCCAGTACTTC.